The 15 T cell receptor beta chains below were found in one sample sequenced in a study of shared clonotypes between healthy human individuals. Sequencing used immunoSEQ multiplex PCR; TCRdb keeps in-frame clones, though not all of them. The table lists roughly 2.5 million clones, about 92% of them singletons. Sequencing input: naive CD4+ T cells sorted from blood. Subset specified: CD45RA+ positively selected. These receptors were taken from a man between 18 and 35 years old in good health.

For the CDR3, the DNA is TGTGCCAGCAGTGAATGGGTCAGAAAAGAGACCCAGTACTTC. Translated, it gives CASSEWVRKETQYF. The chain has TRBV2 and TRBJ2-5; D is unresolved. The V end was cut by 2 bases, the J end by 3 bases, with 10 bases between. Germline CDR1 SNHLY, CDR2 FYNNEI. CDR3 length equals 14 residues.

This chain connects TRBV27 to TRBJ1-2; no definite D call. The V end lost 0 bases, the J end lost 5 bases, and 13 bases lay between the germline ends. CDR3 length equals 15 residues. Germline V gene sequence: CDR1 MNHEY, CDR2 SMNVEV (reference sequence). The CDR3, as DNA: TGTGCCAGCAGTTTATCCTCCCCAGGCGTTTATGGCTACACCTTC. Protein product: CASSLSSPGVYGYTF.

Points on this clone: Other DNA sequences in this sample translate to the same CDR3. This chain joins TRBV30 and TRBJ2-5; D possibly corresponds to TRBD2 (5 bases). CDR3 length: 10 amino acids. Trimming left V 5 bases short and J 4 bases short, with 5 bases between. Per germline, CDR1 GTSNPN and CDR2 SVGIG (reference sequence). CDR3 amino acids: CAWGRETQYF. For the CDR3, the DNA is TGTGCCTGGGGGAGAGAGACCCAGTACTTC.

The chain recombines TRBV7-3 with TRBJ2-1; 8 bases agree with TRBD2. CDR1 and CDR2 from the germline V gene are SGHTA and FQGTGA. The CDR3 has 16 residues. J lost 5 bases, V lost 5 bases, and 11 bases had no gene match. In DNA, the CDR3 is TGTGCCAGCAGCGCACAACCAAGGACTAGCAACAATGAGCAGTTCTTC. Its translation is CASSAQPRTSNNEQFF.

This clone was counted a single time. This chain connects TRBV5-1 to TRBJ2-3; D is possibly TRBD1 (6 bases). The CDR3 runs 13 residues. Deletions cut 7 bases from V and 2 bases from J, with 11 bases between. Germline V gives CDR1 SGHRS, CDR2 YFSETQ. Here the CDR3 reads CASGWDITDTQYF. CDR3 DNA sequence: TGCGCCAGCGGATGGGACATCACAGATACGCAGTATTTT.

The V gene is TRBV2, the J gene TRBJ2-7, with D possibly TRBD2 on 7 matching bases. The V and J ends lost 6 bases and 0 bases respectively, with 12 bases between them. The CDR3 totals 14 residues. The germline V gene has CDR1 SNHLY and CDR2 FYNNEI. CDR3 in amino acids: CASSQRDTSYEQYF. The CDR3 DNA reads TGTGCCAGCAGCCAGCGGGACACCTCCTACGAGCAGTACTTC.

The V call is TRBV5-1, the J call TRBJ1-6, with TRBD1 matching over 9 bases. CDR3 length: 16 residues. V dropped 4 bases and J dropped 3; count of bases not matched to a gene: 5. Germline CDR1 is SGHRS and CDR2 is YFSETQ. The CDR3 DNA reads as TGCGCCAGCAGCCCGGACAGGGGTCTCTATAATTCACCCCTCCACTTT. Its protein is CASSPDRGLYNSPLHF.

This sequence joins TRBV5-1 and TRBJ1-4; D uncertain. The V end lost 4 bases, the J end lost 0 bases, and 13 bases lay between the germline ends. Germline loops: CDR1 SGHRS, CDR2 YFSETQ. The CDR3 has 16 amino acids. This CDR3 reads CASSPGSYATNEKLFF. As DNA, the CDR3 is TGCGCCAGCAGCCCCGGCAGTTATGCAACTAATGAAAAACTGTTTTTT.

This chain uses TRBV6-5 with TRBJ2-5, with 10 bases identical to TRBD2. The V gene end was trimmed by 5 bases and the J gene end by 5 bases; junction bases not matched to a gene: 5. Germline lookup yields CDR1 MNHEY and CDR2 SVGAGI. This CDR3 is built from 14 residues. The CDR3 region is CASSPGLASETQYF. The CDR3 coding sequence is TGTGCCAGCAGTCCGGGACTAGCGTCGGAGACCCAGTACTTC.

This chain joins TRBV6-6 and TRBJ2-7; D remains unclear. V lost 8 bases and J lost 3, with 14 bases in between. This CDR3 spans 13 amino acids. Germline loops: CDR1 MNHNY, CDR2 SVGAGI (reference sequence). The CDR3 spells CASAERNYYEQYF. CDR3 coding DNA: TGTGCCAGCGCCGAACGAAATTACTACGAGCAGTACTTC.

The chain uses TRBV7-2 and TRBJ1-1; D is ambiguous. Per germline, CDR1 SGHTA and CDR2 FQGNSA. V lost 3 bases and J 2 bases, leaving 10 bases between the germline ends. This CDR3 comprises 14 residues. The DNA of the CDR3 is TGTGCCAGCAGCTTCTCAGAAGTTAACACTGAAGCTTTCTTT. Translated, it gives CASSFSEVNTEAFF. The complete variable domain, with remaining parts taken from reference TRBV7-2 and TRBJ1-1, reads GAGVSQSPSNKVTEKGKDVELRCDPISGHTALYWYRQSLGQGLEFLIYFQGNSAPDKSGLPSDRFSAERTGGSVSTLTIQRTQQEDSAVYLCASSFSEVNTEAFFGQGTRLTVV.

The chain links TRBV30 to TRBJ2-3; 8 bases are shared with TRBD1. Germline V gene data show CDR1 as GTSNPN and CDR2 as SVGIG (reference sequence). V was clipped by 2 bases and J by 3 bases; unmatched bases: 7. CDR3 length equals 15 residues. CDR3 protein: CAWSTRQGRTDTQYF. CDR3 coding DNA: TGTGCCTGGAGTACAAGACAGGGGCGGACAGATACGCAGTATTTT. The full variable domain, in which reference TRBV30 and TRBJ2-3 provide the parts outside the CDR3, is SQTIHQWPATLVQPVGSPLSLECTVEGTSNPNLYWYRQAAGRGLQLLFYSVGIGQISSEVPQNLSASRPQDRQFILSSKKLLLSDSGFYLCAWSTRQGRTDTQYFGPGTRLTVL.

This chain joins TRBV4-3 and TRBJ1-6; D unresolved. The germline CDR1 and CDR2 sequences are LGHNA and YSLEER. CDR3 length equals 14 residues. The V end was cut by 0 bases, the J end by 11 bases, with 11 bases between. Here the CDR3 DNA reads TGCGCCAGCAGCCAAGATTCAGGCGGCGCACCCCTCCACTTT. Protein product: CASSQDSGGAPLHF.

The CDR3 spells CASSLGTGGLGGTIYF. DNA for the CDR3: TGTGCCAGCAGCCTGGGGACAGGGGGACTAGGGGGCACCATATATTTT. The gene calls are TRBV5-4 and TRBJ1-3; the match to TRBD1 covers 11 bases. CDR1 SGHNT and CDR2 YYREEE come from the germline V gene (reference sequence). This CDR3 region has 16 residues. The V gene end was trimmed by 4 bases and the J gene end by 9 bases; junction bases not matched to a gene: 12.

The rearrangement joins TRBV10-3 to TRBJ1-4; D unresolved. CDR3 size: 16 residues. With 0 bases removed from V and 4 bases from J, the gap between germline ends came to 12 bases. CDR1 is ENHRY, CDR2 SYGVKD, per germline. The CDR3 DNA sequence: TGTGCCATCAGTGAGTCGACCCCGACCCTTAATGAAAAACTGTTTTTT. It translates to CAISESTPTLNEKLFF.